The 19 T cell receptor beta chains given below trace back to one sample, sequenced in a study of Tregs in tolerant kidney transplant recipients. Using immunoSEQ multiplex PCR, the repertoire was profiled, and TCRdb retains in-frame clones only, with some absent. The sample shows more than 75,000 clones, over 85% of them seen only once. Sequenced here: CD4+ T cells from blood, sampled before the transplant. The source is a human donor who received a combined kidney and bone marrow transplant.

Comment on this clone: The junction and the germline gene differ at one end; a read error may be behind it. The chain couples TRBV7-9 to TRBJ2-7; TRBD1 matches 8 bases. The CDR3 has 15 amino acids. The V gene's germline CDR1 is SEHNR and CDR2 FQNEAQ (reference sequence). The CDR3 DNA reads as TGTGCCAGCAGCAAACACGGGACAGGATCTTACGAGCAGTGCTTC. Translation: CASSKHGTGSYEQCF.

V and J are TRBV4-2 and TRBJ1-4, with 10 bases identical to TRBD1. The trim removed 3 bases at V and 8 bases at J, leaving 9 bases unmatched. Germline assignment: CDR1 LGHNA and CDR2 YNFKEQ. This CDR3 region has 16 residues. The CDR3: CASSQASTGGEEKLFF. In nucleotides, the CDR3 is TGTGCCAGCAGCCAGGCTTCGACAGGGGGCGAGGAAAAACTGTTTTTT.

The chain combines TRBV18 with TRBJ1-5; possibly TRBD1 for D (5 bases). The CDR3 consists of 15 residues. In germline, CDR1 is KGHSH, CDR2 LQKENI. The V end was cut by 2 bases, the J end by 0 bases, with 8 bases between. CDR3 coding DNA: TGTGCCAGCTCACCAACAGGTTATAGCAATCAGCCCCAGCATTTT. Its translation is CASSPTGYSNQPQHF.

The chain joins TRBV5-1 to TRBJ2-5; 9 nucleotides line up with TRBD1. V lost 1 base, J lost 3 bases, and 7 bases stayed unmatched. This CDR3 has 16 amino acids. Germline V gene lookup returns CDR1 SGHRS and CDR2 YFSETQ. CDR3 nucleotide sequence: TGCGCCAGCAGCTTGAACCCGACAGGGGGGGAAGAGACCCAGTACTTC. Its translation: CASSLNPTGGEETQYF.

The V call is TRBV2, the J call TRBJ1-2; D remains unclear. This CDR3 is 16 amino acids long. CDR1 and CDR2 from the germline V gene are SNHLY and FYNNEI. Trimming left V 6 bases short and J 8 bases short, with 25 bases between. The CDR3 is CASSVRAPGVNGGYTF. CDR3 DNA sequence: TGTGCCAGCAGCGTCCGGGCCCCGGGAGTGAATGGCGGCTACACCTTC.

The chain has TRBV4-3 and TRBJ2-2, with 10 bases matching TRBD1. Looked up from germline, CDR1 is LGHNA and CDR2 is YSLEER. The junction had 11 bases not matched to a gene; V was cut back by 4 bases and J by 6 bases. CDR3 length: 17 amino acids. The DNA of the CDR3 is TGCGCCAGCAGCCTCGAACTCGGGACAGGGGTGGCCGGGGAGCTGTTTTTT. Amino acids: CASSLELGTGVAGELFF.

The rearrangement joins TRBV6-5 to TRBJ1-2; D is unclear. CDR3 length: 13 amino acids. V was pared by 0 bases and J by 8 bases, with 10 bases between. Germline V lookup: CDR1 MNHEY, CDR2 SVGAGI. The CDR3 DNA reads TGTGCCAGCAGTTACTCGCGGCATGTGGGCTACACCTTC. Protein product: CASSYSRHVGYTF.

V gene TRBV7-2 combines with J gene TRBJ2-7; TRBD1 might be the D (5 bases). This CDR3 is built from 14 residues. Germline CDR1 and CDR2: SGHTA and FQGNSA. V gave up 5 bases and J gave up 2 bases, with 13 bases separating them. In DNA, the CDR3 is TGTGCCAGCAGCATCGGACACGGAGCCTACGAGCAGTACTTC. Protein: CASSIGHGAYEQYF.

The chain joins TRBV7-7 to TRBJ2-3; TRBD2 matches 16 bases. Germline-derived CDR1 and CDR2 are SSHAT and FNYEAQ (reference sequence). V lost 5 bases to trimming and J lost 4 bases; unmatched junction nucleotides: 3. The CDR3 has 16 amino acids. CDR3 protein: CASSAGTSGRADTQYF. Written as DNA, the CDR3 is TGTGCCAGCAGCGCCGGGACTAGCGGGAGGGCAGATACGCAGTATTTT.

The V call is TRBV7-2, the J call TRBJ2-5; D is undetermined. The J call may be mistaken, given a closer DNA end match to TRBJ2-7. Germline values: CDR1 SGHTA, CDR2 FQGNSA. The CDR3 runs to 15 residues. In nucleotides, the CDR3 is TGTGCCAGCAGCTTAAACCCCCCGGGTGGAACCGAGCAGTACTTC. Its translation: CASSLNPPGGTEQYF.

The CDR3 bases are TGTGCCAGCAGCCCTAAGGGACAGGGTGGAGAAAAACTGTTTTTT. It is translated as CASSPKGQGGEKLFF. V usage is TRBV5-6 and J usage is TRBJ1-4; 9 bases agree with TRBD1. CDR1 is SGHDT and CDR2 is YYEEEE in the germline V gene. The CDR3 runs 15 residues. Trimming cost V 4 bases and J 8 bases; bases outside gene matches: 9.

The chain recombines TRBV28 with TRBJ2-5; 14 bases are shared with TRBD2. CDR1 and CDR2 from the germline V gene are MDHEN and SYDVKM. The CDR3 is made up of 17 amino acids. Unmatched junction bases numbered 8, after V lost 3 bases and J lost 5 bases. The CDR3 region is CASSLGTSGSVGETQYF. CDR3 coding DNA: TGTGCCAGCAGTTTGGGGACTAGCGGGAGTGTCGGGGAGACCCAGTACTTC. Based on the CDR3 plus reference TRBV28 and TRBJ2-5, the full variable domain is DVKVTQSSRYLVKRTGEKVFLECVQDMDHENMFWYRQDPGLGLRLIYFSYDVKMKEKGDIPEGYSVSREKKERFSLILESASTNQTSMYLCASSLGTSGSVGETQYFGPGTRLLVL.

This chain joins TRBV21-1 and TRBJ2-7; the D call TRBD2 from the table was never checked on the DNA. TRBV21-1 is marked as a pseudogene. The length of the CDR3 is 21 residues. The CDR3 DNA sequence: TGTGCCAGCAGCAAAGCGGTCGAGGTATCGACTAGCGGGACCCGCGCCTACGAGCAGTACTTC. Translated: CASSKAVEVSTSGTRAYEQYF.

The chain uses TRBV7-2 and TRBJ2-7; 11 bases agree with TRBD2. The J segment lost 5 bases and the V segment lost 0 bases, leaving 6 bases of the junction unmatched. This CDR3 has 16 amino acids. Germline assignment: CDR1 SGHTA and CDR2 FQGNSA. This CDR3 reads CASSLAPSGRLDEQYF. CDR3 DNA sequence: TGTGCCAGCAGCTTAGCCCCTAGCGGGAGGCTCGACGAGCAGTACTTC. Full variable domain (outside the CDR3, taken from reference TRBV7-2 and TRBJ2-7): GAGVSQSPSNKVTEKGKDVELRCDPISGHTALYWYRQSLGQGLEFLIYFQGNSAPDKSGLPSDRFSAERTGGSVSTLTIQRTQQEDSAVYLCASSLAPSGRLDEQYFGPGTRLTVT.

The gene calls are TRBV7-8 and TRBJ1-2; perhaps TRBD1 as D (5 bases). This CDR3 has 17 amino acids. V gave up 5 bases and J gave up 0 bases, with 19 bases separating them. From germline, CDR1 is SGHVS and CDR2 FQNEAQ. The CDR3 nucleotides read TGTGCCAGCAGCCCAGGTTTATCGCAGGGCCCTAACTATGGCTACACCTTC. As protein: CASSPGLSQGPNYGYTF.

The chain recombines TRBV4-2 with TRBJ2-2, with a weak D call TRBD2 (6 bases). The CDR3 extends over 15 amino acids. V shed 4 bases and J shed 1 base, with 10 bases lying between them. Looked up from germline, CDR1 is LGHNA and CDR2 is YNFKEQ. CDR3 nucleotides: TGTGCCAGCAGCCCACGGGAGATGAACACCGGGGAGCTGTTTTTT. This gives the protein CASSPREMNTGELFF.

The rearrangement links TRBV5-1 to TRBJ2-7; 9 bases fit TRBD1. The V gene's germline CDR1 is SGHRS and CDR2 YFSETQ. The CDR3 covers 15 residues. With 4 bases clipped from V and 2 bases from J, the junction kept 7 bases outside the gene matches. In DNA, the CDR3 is TGCGCCAGCAGCCGACCCGGGACAGGGACCTACGAGCAGTACTTC. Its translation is CASSRPGTGTYEQYF.

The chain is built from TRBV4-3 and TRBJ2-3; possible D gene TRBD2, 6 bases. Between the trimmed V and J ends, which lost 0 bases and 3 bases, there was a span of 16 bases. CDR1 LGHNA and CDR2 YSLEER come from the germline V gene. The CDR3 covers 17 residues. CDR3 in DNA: TGCGCCAGCAGCCAAGATCCTCCGGGAGAGGCGACAGATACGCAGTATTTT. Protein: CASSQDPPGEATDTQYF.

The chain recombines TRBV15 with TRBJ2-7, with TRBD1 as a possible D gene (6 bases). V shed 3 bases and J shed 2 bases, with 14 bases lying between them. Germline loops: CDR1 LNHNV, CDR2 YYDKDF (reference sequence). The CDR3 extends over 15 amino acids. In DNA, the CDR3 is TGTGCCACCAGCAGGACCCAGGGGCGCCCCTACGAGCAGTACTTC. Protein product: CATSRTQGRPYEQYF.